This T cell receptor beta chain was identified in a study of control samples from healthy donors and cancer patients (dated by TCRdb to about 2020). A remark on this clone: Its binding antigen is unknown. One base away there is no much larger clone; base qualities are not given.

The library was made by the immunoSEQ multiplex PCR assay. TCRdb provides this immuneACCESS table in a form limited to in-frame rearrangements. Some clones are lacking; in checked studies, under half of them reflect an unresolved V gene, and why the rest are absent is not known. The sample records some 160,000 clones, more than 85% of which are singletons. About 0.73% of the sample is in the top ten clones. The source is a woman in her thirties in good health. Input material: blood.

The CDR3 has the sequence CASSLSGAWRTEAFF. The nucleotides read TGTGCCAGTAGTTTATCAGGGGCTTGGCGCACTGAAGCTTTCTTT. The receptor chain draws on TRBV19 and TRBJ1-1; possibly the D gene is TRBD1, per 6 matching bases. The germline V gene encodes CDR1 LNHDA and CDR2 SQIVND (reference sequence). The V end loses 5 bases and the J end loses 4 bases, and a stretch of 17 bases separates them. The CDR3 spans 15 residues, from the cysteine through the phenylalanine. Only the CDR3 DNA stays, 45 bases, in frame from base 1.